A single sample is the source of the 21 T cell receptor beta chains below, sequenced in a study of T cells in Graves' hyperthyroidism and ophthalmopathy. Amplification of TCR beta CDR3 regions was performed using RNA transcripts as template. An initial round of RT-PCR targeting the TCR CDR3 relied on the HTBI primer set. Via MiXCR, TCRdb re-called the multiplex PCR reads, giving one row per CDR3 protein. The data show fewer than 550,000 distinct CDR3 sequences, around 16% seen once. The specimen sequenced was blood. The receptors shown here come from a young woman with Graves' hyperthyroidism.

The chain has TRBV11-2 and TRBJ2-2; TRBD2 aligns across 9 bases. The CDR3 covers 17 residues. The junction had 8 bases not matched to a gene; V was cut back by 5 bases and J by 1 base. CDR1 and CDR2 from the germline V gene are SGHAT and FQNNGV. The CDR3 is CASSALRGGGNTGELFF. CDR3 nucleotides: TGTGCCAGCAGCGCCTTGCGGGGGGGCGGGAACACCGGGGAGCTGTTTTTT.

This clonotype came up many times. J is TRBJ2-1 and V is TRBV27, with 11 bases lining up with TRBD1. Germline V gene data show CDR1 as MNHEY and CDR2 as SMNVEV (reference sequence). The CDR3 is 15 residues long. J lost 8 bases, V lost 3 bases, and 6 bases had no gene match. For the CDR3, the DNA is TGTGCCAGCAGTTTTAGGGGACAGGGGGGGGATGAGCAGTTCTTC. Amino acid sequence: CASSFRGQGGDEQFF.

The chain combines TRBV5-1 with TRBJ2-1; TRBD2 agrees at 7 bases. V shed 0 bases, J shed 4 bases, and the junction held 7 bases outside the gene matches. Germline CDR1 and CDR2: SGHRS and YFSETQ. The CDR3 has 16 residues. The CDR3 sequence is CASSLAGGSIYNEQFF. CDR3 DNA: TGCGCCAGCAGCTTGGCGGGCGGGAGTATTTACAATGAGCAGTTCTTC.

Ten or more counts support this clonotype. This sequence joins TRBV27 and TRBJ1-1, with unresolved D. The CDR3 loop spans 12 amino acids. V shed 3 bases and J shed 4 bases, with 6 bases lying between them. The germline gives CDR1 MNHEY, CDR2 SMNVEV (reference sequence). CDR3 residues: CASSFSLTEAFF. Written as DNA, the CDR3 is TGTGCCAGCAGTTTTTCCCTCACTGAAGCTTTCTTT.

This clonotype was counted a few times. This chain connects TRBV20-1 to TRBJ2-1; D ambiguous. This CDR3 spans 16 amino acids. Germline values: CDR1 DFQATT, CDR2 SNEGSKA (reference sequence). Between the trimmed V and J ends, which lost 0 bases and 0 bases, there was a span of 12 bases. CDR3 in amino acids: CSARDVDQSSYNEQFF. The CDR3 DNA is TGCAGTGCTAGAGATGTGGACCAAAGCTCCTACAATGAGCAGTTCTTC.

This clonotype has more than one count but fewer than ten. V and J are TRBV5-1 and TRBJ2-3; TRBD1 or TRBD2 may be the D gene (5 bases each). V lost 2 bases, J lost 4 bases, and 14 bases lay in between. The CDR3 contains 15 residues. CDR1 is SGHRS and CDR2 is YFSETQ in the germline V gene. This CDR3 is CASSFRDPLPDTQYF. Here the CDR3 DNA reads TGCGCCAGCAGCTTCCGGGACCCTTTGCCAGATACGCAGTATTTT.

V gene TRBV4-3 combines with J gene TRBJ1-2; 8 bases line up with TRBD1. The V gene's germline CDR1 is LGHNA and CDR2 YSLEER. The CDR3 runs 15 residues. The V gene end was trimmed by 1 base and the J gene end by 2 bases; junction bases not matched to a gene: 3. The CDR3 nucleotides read TGCGCCAGCAGCCAAGTACAGGGGGAGAACTATGGCTACACCTTC. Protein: CASSQVQGENYGYTF.

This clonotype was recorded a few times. The CDR3 sequence: CASSSVYGKDTQYF. The DNA for the CDR3 is TGTGCCAGCAGCTCAGTGTATGGTAAAGATACGCAGTATTTT. This rearrangement joins TRBV7-2 to TRBJ2-3; D gene uncertain. The CDR3 is 14 amino acids. Trimming removed 4 bases at V and 5 bases at J, with 13 bases between. Germline CDR1 reads SGHTA; CDR2 reads FQGNSA.

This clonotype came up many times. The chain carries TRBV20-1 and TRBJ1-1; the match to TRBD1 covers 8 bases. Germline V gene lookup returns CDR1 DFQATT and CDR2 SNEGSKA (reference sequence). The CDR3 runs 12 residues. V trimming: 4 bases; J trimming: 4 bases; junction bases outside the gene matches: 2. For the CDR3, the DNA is TGCAGTGCTATAACAGGGGGCACTGAAGCTTTCTTT. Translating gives CSAITGGTEAFF.

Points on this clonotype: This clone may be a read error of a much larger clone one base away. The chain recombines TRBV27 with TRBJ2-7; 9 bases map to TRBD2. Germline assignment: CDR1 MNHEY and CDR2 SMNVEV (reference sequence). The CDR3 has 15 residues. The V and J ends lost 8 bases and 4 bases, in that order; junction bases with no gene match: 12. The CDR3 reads CASWGISGSGYEQYF. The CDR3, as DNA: TGTGCCAGCTGGGGAATTAGCGGGAGTGGGTACGAGCAGTACTTC.

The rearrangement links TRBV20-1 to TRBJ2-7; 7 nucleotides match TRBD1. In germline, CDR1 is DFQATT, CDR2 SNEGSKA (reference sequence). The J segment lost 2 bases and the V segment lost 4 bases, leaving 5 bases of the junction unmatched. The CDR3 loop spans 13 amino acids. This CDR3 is CSAIDRETYEQYF. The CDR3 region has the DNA TGCAGTGCTATCGACAGGGAGACCTACGAGCAGTACTTC.

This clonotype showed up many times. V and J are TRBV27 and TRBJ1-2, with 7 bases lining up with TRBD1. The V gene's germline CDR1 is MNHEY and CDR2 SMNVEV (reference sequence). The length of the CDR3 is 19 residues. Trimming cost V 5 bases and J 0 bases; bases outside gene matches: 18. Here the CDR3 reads CASSPLAGQLRTANYGYTF. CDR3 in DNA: TGTGCCAGCAGTCCACTGGCGGGACAGTTGAGGACCGCTAACTATGGCTACACCTTC.

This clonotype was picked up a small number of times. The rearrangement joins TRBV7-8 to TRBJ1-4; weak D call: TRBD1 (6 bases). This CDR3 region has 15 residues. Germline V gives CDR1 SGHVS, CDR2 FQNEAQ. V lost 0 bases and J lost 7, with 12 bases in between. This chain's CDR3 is CASSLAETGGEKLFF. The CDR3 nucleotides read TGTGCCAGCAGCTTAGCTGAGACAGGTGGTGAAAAACTGTTTTTT.

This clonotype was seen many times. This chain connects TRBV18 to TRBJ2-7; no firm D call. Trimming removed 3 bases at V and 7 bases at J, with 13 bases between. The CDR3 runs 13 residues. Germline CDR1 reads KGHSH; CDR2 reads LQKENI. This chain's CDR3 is CASSPTPVGEQYF. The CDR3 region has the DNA TGTGCCAGCTCACCTACCCCCGTTGGGGAGCAGTACTTC.

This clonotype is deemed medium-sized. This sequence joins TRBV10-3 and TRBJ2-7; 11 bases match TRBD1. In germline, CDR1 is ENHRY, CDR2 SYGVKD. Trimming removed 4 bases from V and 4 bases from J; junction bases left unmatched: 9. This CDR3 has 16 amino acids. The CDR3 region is CAISGGGQGVYYEQYF. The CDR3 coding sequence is TGTGCCATCAGTGGAGGGGGACAGGGGGTGTATTACGAGCAGTACTTC.

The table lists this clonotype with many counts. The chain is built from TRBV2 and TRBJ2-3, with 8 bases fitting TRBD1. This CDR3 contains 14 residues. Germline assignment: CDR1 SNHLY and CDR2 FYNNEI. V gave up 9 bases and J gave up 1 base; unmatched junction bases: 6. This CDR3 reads CASNGQGRTDTQYF. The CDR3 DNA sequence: TGTGCCAGTAATGGACAGGGCCGCACAGATACGCAGTATTTT.

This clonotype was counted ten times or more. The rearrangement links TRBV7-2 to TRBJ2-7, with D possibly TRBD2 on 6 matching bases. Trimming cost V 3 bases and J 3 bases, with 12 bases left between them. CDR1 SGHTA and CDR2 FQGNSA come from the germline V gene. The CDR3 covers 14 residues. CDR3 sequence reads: CASSFLGGYYEQYF. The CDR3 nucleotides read TGTGCCAGCAGCTTTTTGGGAGGTTACTACGAGCAGTACTTC. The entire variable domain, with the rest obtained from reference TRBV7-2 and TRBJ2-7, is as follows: GAGVSQSPSNKVTEKGKDVELRCDPISGHTALYWYRQSLGQGLEFLIYFQGNSAPDKSGLPSDRFSAERTGGSVSTLTIQRTQQEDSAVYLCASSFLGGYYEQYFGPGTRLTVT.

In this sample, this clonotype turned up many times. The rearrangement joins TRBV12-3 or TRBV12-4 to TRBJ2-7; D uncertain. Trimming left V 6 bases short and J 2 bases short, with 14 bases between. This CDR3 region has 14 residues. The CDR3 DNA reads TGTGCCAGCAGCCTAGACGGACCCACCTACGAGCAGTACTTC. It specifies CASSLDGPTYEQYF.

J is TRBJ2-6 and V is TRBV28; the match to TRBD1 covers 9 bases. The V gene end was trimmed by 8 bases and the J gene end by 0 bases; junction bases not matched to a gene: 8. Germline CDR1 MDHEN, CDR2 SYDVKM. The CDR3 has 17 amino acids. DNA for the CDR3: TGTGCCAGCGTGACAGGGGGTTTTTCCTCTGGGGCCAACGTCCTGACTTTC. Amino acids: CASVTGGFSSGANVLTF.

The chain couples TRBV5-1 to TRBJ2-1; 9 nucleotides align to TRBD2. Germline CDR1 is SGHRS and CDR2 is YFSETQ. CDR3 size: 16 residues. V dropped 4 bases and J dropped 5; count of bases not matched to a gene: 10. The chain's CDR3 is CASSLSGTSTNNEQFF. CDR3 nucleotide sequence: TGCGCCAGCAGCCTCTCCGGGACTAGCACAAACAATGAGCAGTTCTTC.

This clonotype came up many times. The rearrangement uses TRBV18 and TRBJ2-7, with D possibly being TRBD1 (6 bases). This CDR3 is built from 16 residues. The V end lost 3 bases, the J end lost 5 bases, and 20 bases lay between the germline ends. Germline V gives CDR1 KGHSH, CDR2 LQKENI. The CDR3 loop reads CASSPGYGTITDEQYF. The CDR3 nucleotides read TGTGCCAGCTCACCGGGCTACGGGACAATCACGGACGAGCAGTACTTC.